This T cell receptor (beta chain) was sequenced during a study of cytomegalovirus exposure and HLA in healthy donors (dated by TCRdb to about 2017). Describing the broader study: According to an earlier analysis of several hundred of the donors, about 170 million T cells yielded some 110 million unique TCR beta sequences and around 300 Gb of sequence data. Among the 398 genotyped donors, roughly 80% belonged to the genetic ancestry cluster associated with self-reported Caucasian donors. In a later analysis, previously published TCR beta repertoires from several hundred donors were re-analyzed and high-resolution HLA genotyping was added so that TCR occurrence patterns could be studied. Donor age, sex, ethnicity and CMV serostatus were compiled together with the repertoire data. A separate validation cohort of some 130 different subjects was used in addition to the roughly 700-subject first cohort. Using immunosequencing, the study profiled T cell repertoires from about 620 subjects and related those repertoires to cytomegalovirus serostatus. HLA typing included class I and class II loci at four-digit resolution. To predict cytomegalovirus infection status, the study combined high-throughput TCR immunosequencing, statistical association of individual TCRs with disease status, and machine learning. Among around 400 genotyped donors of the cohort, an average of around 240,000 unique TCR beta nucleotide sequences was sequenced per donor, of which approximately 18% were non-productive. To decide whether each TCR beta V gene segment behaved as functional or pseudogenic, an earlier analysis of fewer than 750 of the donors relied on high-throughput TCR beta sequencing. The aim of the study was to test whether cataloging public T cell receptors could identify signatures of past pathogen exposure. A later genetic analysis used genome-wide SNP genotypes for about 55% of the 666 donors, treating that subset as a discovery cohort. Rather than drawing on any new phenotypic data, the later analysis identified candidate immune exposures from TCR beta sequences and the way those sequences occurred across donors. A few DR-DQ haplotypes were treated as single units for association and clustering because of strong linkage in the cohort. All discovery cohort repertoires had been generated using a single sequencing platform. The number of donors typed differed by locus, with about 629-630 for A, B, C, DRB1 and DQB1, approximately 500 for DQA1, over 600 for DPA1, and 450 to 480 for DPB1. An early release that covered fewer than 800 HLA-typed donors contained approximately 290 gigabases of sequencing data and tens of millions of unique TCR sequences.

The paper as a whole reports these results and caveats: Because counts were too low, roughly 17 rarely observed V segments, including chromosome 9 orphons, were left out of the earlier analysis of approximately 500 of the donors. A further reported finding was that TCR beta sequences accurately predicted the HLA-A and HLA-B alleles for most subjects in the first cohort. In vitro tests confirmed that a few of the cytomegalovirus-associated TCR beta chains recognize cytomegalovirus antigens. In this cohort, only TCR beta chains were sequenced, and detectable features were limited by the absence of alpha or paired-chain data. In a later analysis, 15,000 to 20,000 TCR beta sequences were associated with specific HLA alleles at a false discovery rate of 0.05. Most CMV-associated TCR beta chains appeared to be HLA-restricted in a later analysis, and the HLA associations seemed to be driven largely by CMV exposure. In a later analysis, HLA-associated TCR beta chains showed more clonal expansion and lower generation probabilities than non-associated chains that were equally common. In a later analysis, several top co-occurrence clusters were reported to appear linked to parvovirus B19, influenza, CMV and Epstein-Barr virus. Immune exposure information for the cohort was limited to CMV serostatus. Correlated functional status among segregating V segments might reflect linkage disequilibrium, but an unknown experimental factor could not be ruled out. Because some donors lacked HLA typing at each locus, the association tests relied only on the typed subset. According to a later genetic analysis, donors in an Asian-associated ancestry cluster had fewer N-insertions in productive TCRs than the roughly 700-donor mean. The study gave a list of more than 150 TCR beta chains associated with cytomegalovirus. Cytomegalovirus status was reported to be diagnosed by the classifier with high specificity and sensitivity in both the original and validation cohorts. While some public TCRs were present in many individuals, most TCR sequences turned up only very rarely across donors. A later genetic analysis associated a missense DCLRE1C variant with V-gene and J-gene trimming of TCR beta chains, and an independent cohort replicated the association. The 87-base-pair reads could not distinguish some IMGT-functional V segments, including TRBV6-2 and TRBV6-3, so those segments were excluded. The presence/absence analyses assumed that sequencing depth was roughly uniform across donors, and that assumption may not be true. According to the authors, the approach could potentially be generalized to other disease states and immunological phenotypes. A later analysis found that TCR association rates varied across HLA loci, with DRB1 alleles showing the most associated TCRs and HLA-C alleles the fewest. A group of highly shared sequence variants was considered likely to be a technical artifact of the sequencing pipeline. When HLA alleles, especially DR and DQ, strongly co-occurred, TCR associations were difficult to assign to individual alleles. An earlier analysis of some 560 of the donors showed that most TCR beta V segments appeared in productive rearrangements either about 87% or about 30% of the time, which broadly matched IMGT annotations.

The CDR3 has 14 amino acids, counting the end cysteine and phenylalanine. Only the CDR3 part of the read is kept: 42 bases, read in frame from the first base. This clone is a singleton in its sample. What this receptor recognizes is not known. Per-base quality was not reported, and no clone a single base away is much larger than it. The cohort was made up of under 800 healthy bone marrow donors. At the time of sampling, all cohort members were nominally healthy, though unrecorded immune exposures were likely present. The donor was CMV seropositive and belonged to the group of over 250 seropositive cohort members. Each donor provided a peripheral blood sample, and peripheral blood mononuclear cells were used for TCR beta sequencing. The Qiagen DNeasy Blood Extraction Kit was used to extract genomic DNA from the blood cell samples. The library was generated by the immunoSEQ multiplex PCR assay. For the multiplex PCR, a mixture combining 60 forward primers for TCR Vbeta segments and 13 reverse primers for TCR Jbeta segments was used. A multiplex PCR assay on genomic DNA amplified the CDR3 region of rearranged TCR beta genes. The amplified TCR beta libraries were sequenced on the Illumina HiSeq System as 87-base-pair reads. The authors' analysis ran thus. Across the 600 to 700 repertoires, a later analysis counted some 81 million unique TCR beta chains, some 11 million of which were shared by at least two donors. Raw reads were error-corrected and collapsed into unique sequences with a nearest-neighbor algorithm that merged closely related sequences to remove PCR and sequencing errors. To assign V, D and J gene segments, CDR3 sequences were aligned to IMGT reference sequences. For a sequence to be retained, at least a six-nucleotide match to both a V gene segment and a J gene segment was required. Rearrangements were called productive when the CDR3 lacked stop codons and stayed in frame with V and J; all others were non-productive. Following IMGT convention, CDR3 was defined as the stretch from the second conserved V-encoded cysteine to the conserved J-encoded phenylalanine. Sequences without an unambiguous match to a single V gene segment were excluded from the earlier analysis of a few hundred of the donors. In an earlier analysis of around 600 of the donors, V segments were called functional above 56.7% productive rearrangements and were called segregating when the between-donor standard deviation exceeded 5%. A statistical classification framework was built for diagnosing cytomegalovirus status from the catalog of TCR beta chain sequences. A later analysis assigned V and J genes by comparing TCR nucleotide sequences with IMGT/GENE-DB human TR gene sequences. The TCRdist pipeline was used in a later analysis to assign CDR3 sequences and most-parsimonious VDJ recombination scenarios. A later analysis defined each TCR beta chain by its CDR3 amino acid sequence plus V-gene family, and excluded reads lacking a unique V-gene family. A later analysis removed 592 highly shared, low-generation-probability nucleotide sequences to deal with suspected cross-contamination and a sequencing artifact. In a later analysis, a clonal expansion index for each public chain was calculated from normalized within-repertoire ranks of inferred template counts. In a later analysis, generation probabilities were computed with a VDJ recombination model fitted to out-of-frame rearrangements, and the resulting probabilities were checked against IGoR. In a later analysis, hypergeometric tests were used to score TCR-TCR, TCR-HLA and TCR-CMV co-occurrence, with a repertoire-size bias correction applied to TCR pairs. To estimate false discovery rates, a later analysis permuted the HLA or CMV assignments 20 times. A later analysis grouped co-occurring TCRs with DBSCAN, adding TCRdist sequence similarity when clustering within HLA-allele-positive subsets. Repertoires with fewer than 30,000 or more than 120,000 public chains were left out of co-occurrence clustering, as were several repertoires with anomalous nucleotide sharing. Held by TCRdb, this immuneACCESS table contains in-frame sequences only and omits some clones. Under half of the omission traces to an unresolved V gene where checked; the cause of the rest is unknown. That table supplies the V and J calls and clone size; D and trimming were determined from the DNA. The sample contains about 160,000 clones, around 77% of them found a single time. Of the sample, more than 3% falls within the top ten clones.

The sample was PBMCs. This sequence originates from a man aged 25-45 years in good health and CMV-seropositive. In this chain, TRBV21-1 is recombined with TRBJ1-1; the tabulated D call, TRBD1, remains unverified against the DNA. TRBV21-1 is a pseudogene locus. The CDR3 amino acid sequence is: CASSIRGRYTEAFF. The nucleotide sequence is given as TGTGCCAGCAGCATCAGGGGGCGATACACTGAAGCTTTCTTT.